This TCR beta chain was sequenced for a study of T cell responses to AZD1222 COVID-19 vaccine. The table came from immunoSEQ multiplex PCR; TCRdb's copy has only in-frame clones and leaves some out. This table holds 150,000 to 200,000 clones, over 85% found once. Trimming shortened V by 5 bases and J by 0 bases, and 5 bases separated the two germline ends. Germline-derived CDR1 and CDR2 are LNHNV and YYDKDF (reference sequence). CDR3 length: 13 residues. Overall study findings and caveats: Spike-specific TCR breadth and depth were elevated following two AZD1222 doses.

Regarding this clone: The antigen is unknown.

The gene calls are TRBV15 and TRBJ2-4; no clear D. The source is an adult in good health. Sequenced material: peripheral blood, taken on day 0 of AZD1222 vaccination. CDR3 nucleotide sequence: TGTGCCACCAGCTCACTAGCCAAAAACATTCAGTACTTC. Protein product: CATSSLAKNIQYF.